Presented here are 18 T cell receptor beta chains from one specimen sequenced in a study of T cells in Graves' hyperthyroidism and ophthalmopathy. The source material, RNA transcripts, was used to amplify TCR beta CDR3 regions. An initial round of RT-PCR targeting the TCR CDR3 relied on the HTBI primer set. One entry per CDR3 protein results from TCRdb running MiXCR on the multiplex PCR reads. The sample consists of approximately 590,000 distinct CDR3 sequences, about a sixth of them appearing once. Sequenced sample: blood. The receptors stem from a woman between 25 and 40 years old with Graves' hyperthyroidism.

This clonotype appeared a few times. The CDR3 DNA sequence: TGTGCCACCAGCAGTCCGGGACAGCGCGATCAGCCCCAGCATTTT. Translation gives CATSSPGQRDQPQHF. The chain joins TRBV15 to TRBJ1-5, with 7 bases fitting TRBD1. The J segment lost 5 bases and the V segment lost 3 bases, leaving 7 bases of the junction unmatched. This CDR3 region has 15 residues. Germline values: CDR1 LNHNV, CDR2 YYDKDF (reference sequence).

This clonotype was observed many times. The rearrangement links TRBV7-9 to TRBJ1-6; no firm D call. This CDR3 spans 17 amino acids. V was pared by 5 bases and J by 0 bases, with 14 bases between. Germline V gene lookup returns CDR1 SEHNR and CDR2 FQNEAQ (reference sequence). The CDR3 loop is CASSPGIRSSYNSPLHF. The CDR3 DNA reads TGTGCCAGCAGCCCGGGGATACGGAGCTCCTATAATTCACCCCTCCACTTT.

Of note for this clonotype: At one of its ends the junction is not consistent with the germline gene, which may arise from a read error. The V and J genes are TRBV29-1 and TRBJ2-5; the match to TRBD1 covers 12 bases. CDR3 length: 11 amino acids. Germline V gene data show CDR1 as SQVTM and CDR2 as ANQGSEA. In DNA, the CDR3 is TGCAGCGTGACCGGGACAGGGGGCGAGGACTTC. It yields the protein CSVTGTGGEDF.

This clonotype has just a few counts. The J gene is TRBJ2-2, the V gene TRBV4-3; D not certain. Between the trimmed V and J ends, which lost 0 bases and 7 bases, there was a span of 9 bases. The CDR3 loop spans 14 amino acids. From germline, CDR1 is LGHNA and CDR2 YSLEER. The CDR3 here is CASSQDLWGGELFF. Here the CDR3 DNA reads TGCGCCAGCAGCCAAGATCTCTGGGGCGGGGAGCTGTTTTTT.

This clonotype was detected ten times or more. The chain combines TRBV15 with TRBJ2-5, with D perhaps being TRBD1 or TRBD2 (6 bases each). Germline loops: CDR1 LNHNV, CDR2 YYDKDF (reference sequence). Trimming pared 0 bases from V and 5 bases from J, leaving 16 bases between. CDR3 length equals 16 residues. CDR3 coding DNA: TGTGCCACCAGCAGAGATCGTATGGGGGGCGGTGAGACCCAGTACTTC. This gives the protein CATSRDRMGGGETQYF.

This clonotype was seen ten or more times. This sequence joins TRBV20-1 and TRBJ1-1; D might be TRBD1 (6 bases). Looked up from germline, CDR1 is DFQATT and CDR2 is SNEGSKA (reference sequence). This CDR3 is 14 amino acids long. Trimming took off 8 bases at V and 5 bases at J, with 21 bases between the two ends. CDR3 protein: CSPLRGGRSTEAFF. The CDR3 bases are TGCAGTCCCCTTAGAGGGGGGCGGTCGACTGAAGCTTTCTTT.

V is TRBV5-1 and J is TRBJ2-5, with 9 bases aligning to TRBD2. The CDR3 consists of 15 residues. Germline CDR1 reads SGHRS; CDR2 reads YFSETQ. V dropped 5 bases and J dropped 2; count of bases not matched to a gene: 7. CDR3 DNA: TGCGCCAGCAGGTTCAGCCTAGCGGGACAAGAGACCCAGTACTTC. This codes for CASRFSLAGQETQYF.

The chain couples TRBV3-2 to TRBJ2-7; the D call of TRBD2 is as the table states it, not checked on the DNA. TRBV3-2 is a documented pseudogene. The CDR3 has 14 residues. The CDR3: CASSSSGIGYEQHF. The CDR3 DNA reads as TGTGCCAGCAGCTCTAGCGGGATTGGCTACGAGCAGCACTTC.

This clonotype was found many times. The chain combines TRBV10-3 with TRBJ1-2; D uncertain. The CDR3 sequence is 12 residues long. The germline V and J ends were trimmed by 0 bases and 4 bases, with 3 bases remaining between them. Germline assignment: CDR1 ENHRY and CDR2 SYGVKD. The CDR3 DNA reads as TGTGCCATCAGTGAGTCCGGCTATGGCTACACCTTC. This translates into CAISESGYGYTF.

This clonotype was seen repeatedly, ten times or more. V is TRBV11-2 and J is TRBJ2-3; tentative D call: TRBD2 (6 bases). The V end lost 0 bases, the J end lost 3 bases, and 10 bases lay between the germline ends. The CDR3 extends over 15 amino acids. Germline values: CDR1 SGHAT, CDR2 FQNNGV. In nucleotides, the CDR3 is TGTGCCAGCAGCTTAGAACGGGAGAGGACAGATACGCAGTATTTT. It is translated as CASSLERERTDTQYF.

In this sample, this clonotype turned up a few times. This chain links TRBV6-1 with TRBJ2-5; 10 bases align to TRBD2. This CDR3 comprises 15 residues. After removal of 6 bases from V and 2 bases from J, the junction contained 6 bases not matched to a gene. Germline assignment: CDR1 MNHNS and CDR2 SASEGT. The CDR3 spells CASRLAGRGQETQYF. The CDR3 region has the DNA TGTGCCAGCAGACTAGCGGGGCGCGGACAAGAGACCCAGTACTTC.

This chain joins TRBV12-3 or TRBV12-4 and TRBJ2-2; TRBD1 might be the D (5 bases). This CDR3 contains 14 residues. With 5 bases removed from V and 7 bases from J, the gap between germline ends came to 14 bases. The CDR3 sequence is CASSLGRVHGELFF. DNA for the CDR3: TGTGCCAGCAGTCTGGGCAGGGTTCACGGGGAGCTGTTTTTT.

The CDR3 DNA sequence: TGTGCCAGTAGTACCCTTGGGACAGAGTATTATGAAGCTTTCTTT. Its protein is CASSTLGTEYYEAFF. The chain links TRBV19 to TRBJ1-1, with 7 bases lining up with TRBD1. J gave up 7 bases and V 4 bases, and 12 bases lay outside the gene matches. Germline CDR1 LNHDA, CDR2 SQIVND (reference sequence). CDR3 length: 15 amino acids.

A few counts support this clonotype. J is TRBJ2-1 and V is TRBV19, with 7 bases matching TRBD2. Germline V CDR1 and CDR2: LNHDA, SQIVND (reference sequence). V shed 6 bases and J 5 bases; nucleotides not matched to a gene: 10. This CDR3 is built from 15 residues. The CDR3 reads CASSSRLADNNEQFF. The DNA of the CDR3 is TGTGCCAGTAGCTCTCGCCTAGCGGACAACAATGAGCAGTTCTTC.

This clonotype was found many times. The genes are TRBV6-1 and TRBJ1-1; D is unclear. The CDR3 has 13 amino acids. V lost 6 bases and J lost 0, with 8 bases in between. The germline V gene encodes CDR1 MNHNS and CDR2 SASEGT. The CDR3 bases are TGTGCCAGCAGGAAACAGCTGAACACTGAAGCTTTCTTT. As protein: CASRKQLNTEAFF.

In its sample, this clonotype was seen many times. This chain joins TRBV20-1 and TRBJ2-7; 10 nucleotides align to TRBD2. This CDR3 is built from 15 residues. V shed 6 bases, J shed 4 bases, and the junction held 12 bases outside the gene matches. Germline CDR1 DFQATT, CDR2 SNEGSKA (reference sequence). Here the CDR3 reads CSAPPQREGGYEQYF. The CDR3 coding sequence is TGCAGTGCCCCCCCCCAGCGGGAGGGCGGGTACGAGCAGTACTTC.

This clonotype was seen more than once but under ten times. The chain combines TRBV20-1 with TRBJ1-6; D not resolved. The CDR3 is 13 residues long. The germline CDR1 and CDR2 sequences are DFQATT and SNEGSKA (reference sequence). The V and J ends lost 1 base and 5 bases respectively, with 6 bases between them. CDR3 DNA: TGCAGTGCTAGAGGGAACAATAATTCACCCCTCCACTTT. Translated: CSARGNNNSPLHF.

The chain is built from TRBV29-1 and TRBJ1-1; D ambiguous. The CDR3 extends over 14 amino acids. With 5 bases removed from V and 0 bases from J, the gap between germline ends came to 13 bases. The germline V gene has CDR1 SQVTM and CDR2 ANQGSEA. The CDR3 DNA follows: TGCAGCGTTCAACCGACGTCGATGAACACTGAAGCTTTCTTT. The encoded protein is CSVQPTSMNTEAFF. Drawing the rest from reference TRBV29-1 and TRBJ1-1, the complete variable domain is SAVISQKPSRDICQRGTSLTIQCQVDSQVTMMFWYRQQPGQSLTLIATANQGSEATYESGFVIDKFPISRPNLTFSTLTVSNMSPEDSSIYLCSVQPTSMNTEAFFGQGTRLTVV.